The rows below give T cell receptor beta chains drawn from one sample of a study of T-cell memory formation after mild COVID-19. Using its own MiXCR run on the 5' RACE reads, TCRdb lists one record per CDR3 protein. The sample lists around 100,000 distinct CDR3 sequences, 22% occurring once. The sequencing sample was made of PBMCs or a T cell subset sorted from them (not recorded which). Every receptor here comes from a man aged 18-30 years who had mild COVID-19 (a few samples of this study predate the infection). Cell type and time point are not known. The CDR3 runs from the conserved cysteine through the conserved F or W. D genes are given only for firm matches. Rows may omit the clone size; those that give it use once, few, many or a size class.

j_gene | v_gene | d_gene | abundance | CDR3aa | CDR3nt
TRBJ1-1 | TRBV20-1 | . | few | CSARDLGGFTEAFF | TGCAGTGCTAGAGATTTGGGTGGTTTCACTGAAGCTTTCTTT
TRBJ2-5 | TRBV14 | . | few | CASSQEGALAKTQYF | TGTGCCAGCAGCCAGGAGGGGGCATTGGCGAAGACCCAGTACTTC
TRBJ2-3 | TRBV7-8 | TRBD2 | many | CASSSLLAMKKTDTQYF | TGTGCCAGCAGCAGTCTACTAGCGATGAAGAAGACAGATACGCAGTATTTT
TRBJ2-1 | TRBV29-1 | TRBD2 | many | CSVVNRAGVLNEQFF | TGCAGCGTTGTAAATCGGGCGGGGGTCTTAAATGAGCAGTTCTTC
TRBJ2-1 | TRBV7-6 | TRBD1 | . | CASSQVDRGNEQFF | TGTGCCAGCAGCCAAGTGGACAGGGGGAATGAGCAGTTCTTC
TRBJ2-5 | TRBV4-1 | TRBD2 | . | CASSPPGGPEETQYF | TGCGCCAGCAGCCCTCCGGGGGGGCCGGAGGAGACCCAGTACTTC
TRBJ1-1 | TRBV6-5 | TRBD1 | few | CASSLRQGRETFF | TGTGCCAGCAGTCTCCGACAGGGTCGGGAAACTTTCTTT
TRBJ2-5 | TRBV15 | TRBD1 | few | CATSRDRGWEETQYF | TGTGCCACCAGCCGTGACAGGGGGTGGGAAGAGACCCAGTACTTC
TRBJ2-3 | TRBV7-2 | . | . | CASSSPADTQYF | TGTGCCAGCAGCTCTCCGGCAGATACGCAGTATTTT
TRBJ2-4 | TRBV10-3 | TRBD1 | . | CAIRGQGADIQYF | TGTGCCATCAGGGGACAGGGGGCAGACATTCAGTACTTC
TRBJ1-5 | TRBV6-5 | . | . | CASSQQGYNQPQHF | TGTGCCAGCAGCCAACAGGGATACAATCAGCCCCAGCATTTT
TRBJ1-2 | TRBV27 | . | . | CASSPGSINYGYTF | TGTGCCAGCAGCCCTGGCAGTATTAACTATGGCTACACCTTC
TRBJ1-2 | TRBV7-2 | . | . | CASWAPALLDYGYTF | TGTGCCAGCTGGGCCCCCGCCCTGTTGGACTATGGCTACACCTTC
TRBJ2-3 | TRBV4-2 | . | . | CASSQDGNTQYF | TGTGCCAGCAGCCAAGATGGGAATACGCAGTATTTT
TRBJ1-1 | TRBV19 | . | . | CATSIYGGEFNTEAFF | TGTGCCACCAGTATTTACGGGGGCGAGTTTAACACTGAAGCTTTCTTT
TRBJ1-6 | TRBV11-2 | . | . | CASSLGPYNSPLHF | TGTGCCAGCAGCTTAGGTCCCTATAATTCACCCCTCCACTTT
TRBJ2-1 | TRBV12-3/TRBV12-4 | TRBD1 | few | CASSGEQGGYEQFF | TGTGCCAGCAGTGGAGAACAGGGGGGCTATGAGCAGTTCTTC
TRBJ2-7 | TRBV7-9 | TRBD1 | few | CASSNRDRGEQYF | TGTGCCAGCAGCAACCGGGACAGGGGCGAGCAGTACTTC
TRBJ2-3 | TRBV28 | TRBD2 | few | CASSSPQTSGGARDTQYF | TGTGCCAGCAGTTCCCCCCAAACTAGCGGGGGGGCTCGAGATACGCAGTATTTT
TRBJ2-5 | TRBV12-3/TRBV12-4 | TRBD1 | . | CASSPERGRDSRKAQYF | TGTGCCAGCAGTCCAGAGCGCGGCCGGGACAGTAGGAAAGCCCAGTACTTC
TRBJ2-3 | TRBV7-2 | TRBD1 | few | CASSSYYRGQGDTQYF | TGTGCCAGCAGCTCATATTACAGGGGGCAGGGAGATACGCAGTATTTT
TRBJ1-5 | TRBV4-1 | TRBD1 | . | CASSQTGAQPQHF | TGCGCCAGCAGCCAGACAGGGGCTCAGCCCCAGCATTTT
TRBJ2-3 | TRBV10-2 | . | few | CATADSGDTQYF | TGCGCCACCGCGGATTCGGGCGATACGCAGTATTTT
TRBJ2-2 | TRBV24-1 | TRBD1 | . | CATSDLGDRGTGELFF | TGTGCCACCAGTGATTTGGGAGACAGGGGGACCGGGGAGCTGTTTTTT
TRBJ2-1 | TRBV27 | TRBD2 | . | CASSERGGESLSYNEQFF | TGTGCCAGCAGTGAGCGGGGGGGCGAATCCCTATCCTACAATGAGCAGTTCTTC
TRBJ1-5 | TRBV12-3/TRBV12-4 | . | few | CASSSRGQPQHF | TGTGCCAGCAGTTCCCGGGGCCAGCCCCAGCATTTT
TRBJ2-3 | TRBV6-5 | TRBD2 | few | CASGGLAGVDTQYF | TGTGCCAGCGGCGGACTAGCGGGGGTAGATACGCAGTATTTT